The clone carrying this T cell receptor beta chain was seen many times. Its antigen is unknown. Through a sample-barcoded 5' primer and a J-beta primer mix, a second PCR was run for about 6 to 12 cycles. TCRdb itself ran the 5' RACE reads through MiXCR, one entry per CDR3 protein. Among around 1,500,000 distinct CDR3 sequences listed, 28% were seen once. This entry is derived from a study of blood T cells in healthy people across ages. Overall study results and limits: A roughly linear age-dependent decrease characterized TCR beta diversity per million T cells. Unknown donor CMV status possibly confounded expanded clonotype changes.

Germline V gene sequence: CDR1 SGHTA, CDR2 FQGTGA. There are 14 residues in the CDR3. Trimming shortened V by 4 bases and J by 0 bases, and 6 bases separated the two germline ends. The sample comprised blood. The V and J genes are TRBV7-3 and TRBJ2-2; D may be TRBD1 or TRBD2 (5 bases each). This receptor was taken from a woman aged 30 to 39 in good health. This CDR3 reads CASSWGTNTGELFF. Written as DNA, the CDR3 is TGTGCCAGCAGCTGGGGGACGAACACCGGGGAGCTGTTTTTT.